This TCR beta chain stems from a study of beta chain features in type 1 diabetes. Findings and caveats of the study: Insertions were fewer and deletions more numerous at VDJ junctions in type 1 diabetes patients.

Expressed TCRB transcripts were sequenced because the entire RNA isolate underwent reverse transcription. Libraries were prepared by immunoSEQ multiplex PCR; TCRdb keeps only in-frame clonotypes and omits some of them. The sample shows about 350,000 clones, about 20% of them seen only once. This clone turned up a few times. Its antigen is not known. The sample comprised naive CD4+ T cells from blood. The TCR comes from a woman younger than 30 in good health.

CDR3 in amino acids: CASGLAGGGYGYTF. The CDR3 region has the DNA TGTGCTAGTGGTTTGGCAGGGGGCGGCTATGGCTACACCTTC. This chain links TRBV12-5 with TRBJ1-2; 8 nucleotides agree with TRBD1. After removal of 1 base from V and 4 bases from J, the junction contained 2 bases not matched to a gene. CDR1 and CDR2 from the germline V gene are LGHNT and FRNRAP. The CDR3 covers 14 residues.